The 11 T cell receptor beta chains in this list originate from one sample, sequenced in a study of beta chain features in type 1 diabetes. General observations from the study: Among all four CD4+ subsets, Type 1 diabetes patients had TCRB CDR3s that were moderately but significantly shorter.

cDNA synthesis used the whole RNA isolate, giving expressed TCRB sequences. Method: immunoSEQ multiplex PCR; TCRdb's copy keeps in-frame clones and lacks some. Altogether 280,000 or so clones are present, approximately 16% being singletons, with the ten largest covering approximately 0.015%. These receptors lack a known antigen. The sequenced material came from naive CD4+ T cells from blood. Receptors were obtained from a man aged 18 to 29 with type 1 diabetes.

The genes are TRBV28 and TRBJ2-3; TRBD2 might be the D (5 bases). CDR3 length: 16 amino acids. Trimming removed 3 bases from V and 3 bases from J, with 16 bases in between. Germline CDR1 MDHEN, CDR2 SYDVKM. The CDR3 here is CASSLDERNGTDTQYF. In nucleotides, the CDR3 is TGTGCCAGCAGTTTGGATGAGCGGAACGGGACAGATACGCAGTATTTT.

The chain employs TRBV28 and TRBJ1-2, with 8 bases identical to TRBD1. The V gene end was trimmed by 3 bases and the J gene end by 2 bases; junction bases not matched to a gene: 8. Germline CDR1 is MDHEN and CDR2 is SYDVKM. The CDR3 runs 16 residues. The DNA of the CDR3 is TGTGCCAGCAGTTTGGGTGGTTGGACAGGGAACTATGGCTACACCTTC. Translating gives CASSLGGWTGNYGYTF.

This chain joins TRBV18 and TRBJ2-3; 7 positions match TRBD1. V lost 1 base and J lost 4; bases outside the gene matches: 17. Per the germline V gene, CDR1 is KGHSH and CDR2 is LQKENI. CDR3 length equals 19 residues. This chain's CDR3 is CASSPRSSGGPPGADTQYF. DNA of the CDR3: TGTGCCAGCTCACCACGGTCGTCAGGGGGTCCCCCCGGCGCAGATACGCAGTATTTT.

The sample holds a few counts of this clone. V is TRBV7-9 and J is TRBJ2-1; D is ambiguous. CDR1 is SEHNR and CDR2 is FQNEAQ in the germline V gene (reference sequence). The CDR3 sequence is 13 residues long. Trimming left V 2 bases short and J 9 bases short, with 11 bases between. CDR3 protein: CASSLNPSGEQFF. CDR3 nucleotides: TGTGCCAGCAGCTTAAATCCCTCGGGTGAGCAGTTCTTC. Full variable domain (remainder filled in from reference TRBV7-9 and TRBJ2-1): DTGVSQNPRHKITKRGQNVTFRCDPISEHNRLYWYRQTLGQGPEFLTYFQNEAQLEKSRLLSDRFSAERPKGSFSTLEIQRTEQGDSAMYLCASSLNPSGEQFFGPGTRLTVL.

This clone appeared a few times. V gene TRBV10-3 combines with J gene TRBJ2-7; 12 bases map to TRBD2. This CDR3 is 18 amino acids long. V shed 0 bases, J shed 3 bases, and the junction held 9 bases outside the gene matches. Germline V gene sequence: CDR1 ENHRY, CDR2 SYGVKD. The CDR3 is CAISESYPGLAGRYEQYF. The CDR3 DNA reads as TGTGCCATCAGTGAGTCGTACCCAGGACTAGCGGGGCGCTACGAGCAGTACTTC.

This clone has just a few counts. V usage is TRBV15 and J usage is TRBJ1-5; 8 nucleotides line up with TRBD1. V gave up 5 bases and J gave up 6 bases; unmatched junction bases: 3. Germline values: CDR1 LNHNV, CDR2 YYDKDF (reference sequence). The CDR3 sequence is 13 residues long. The CDR3 region is CATSDRGIQPQHF. The CDR3 coding sequence is TGTGCCACCAGCGACAGGGGTATTCAGCCCCAGCATTTT. The whole variable domain, remainder taken from reference TRBV15 and TRBJ1-5, is DAMVIQNPRYQVTQFGKPVTLSCSQTLNHNVMYWYQQKSSQAPKLLFHYYDKDFNNEADTPDNFQSRRPNTSFCFLDIRSPGLGDTAMYLCATSDRGIQPQHFGDGTRLSIL.

The chain has TRBV6-5 and TRBJ1-1, with 7 nucleotides matching TRBD1. Germline trimming cut 1 base from V and 3 bases from J; bases unmatched to any gene: 5. Germline V gives CDR1 MNHEY, CDR2 SVGAGI. The CDR3 contains 15 residues. The CDR3 spells CASSYYGQVYTEAFF. The DNA for the CDR3 is TGTGCCAGCAGTTACTACGGACAGGTTTACACTGAAGCTTTCTTT.

This sequence joins TRBV19 and TRBJ1-1; D is undetermined. Germline CDR1 is LNHDA and CDR2 is SQIVND (reference sequence). Trimming stripped 5 bases from V and 1 base from J, with 8 bases between. The CDR3 is 13 residues long. CDR3 nucleotides: TGTGCCAGTAGTCCGGGAGAGAACACTGAAGCTTTCTTT. Protein sequence: CASSPGENTEAFF.

This clone appeared a few times. The chain links TRBV15 to TRBJ1-1, with no clear D. The CDR3 runs 15 residues. V was pared by 3 bases and J by 0 bases, with 11 bases between. From germline, CDR1 is LNHNV and CDR2 YYDKDF (reference sequence). The CDR3: CATSRDLGLNTEAFF. CDR3 DNA sequence: TGTGCCACCAGCAGGGACTTGGGGTTGAACACTGAAGCTTTCTTT.

In this sample, this clone turned up a few times. V and J are TRBV18 and TRBJ2-7, with D perhaps matching TRBD2 (7 bases). The germline V gene encodes CDR1 KGHSH and CDR2 LQKENI. The CDR3 is made up of 14 amino acids. The V gene lost 5 bases and the J gene lost 0 bases, with 11 bases spanning the gap. CDR3 protein: CASSKGGDSYEQYF. CDR3 coding DNA: TGTGCCAGCTCAAAGGGGGGGGACTCCTACGAGCAGTACTTC.

The chain uses TRBV2 and TRBJ2-1; the D gene is possibly TRBD1 (6 bases). Per germline, CDR1 SNHLY and CDR2 FYNNEI. This CDR3 is 14 amino acids long. The V end lost 7 bases, the J end lost 2 bases, and 12 bases lay between the germline ends. As DNA, the CDR3 is TGTGCCAGCAAATGGTCAGGGGCCTACAATGAGCAGTTCTTC. It codes for CASKWSGAYNEQFF.